What follows are 2 T cell receptor beta chains derived from one specimen sequenced in a study of STAT5B mutations in CD4+ large granular lymphocyte leukemia. Sequenced by immunoSEQ multiplex PCR; TCRdb stores in-frame clones only, minus some. The sample comprises about 37,000 clones, approximately 67% of which are singletons, and roughly 1.6% rests with the top ten. Material for sequencing was CD4+ T cells from blood buffy coats. The receptors were gathered from a human donor in good health.

The gene calls are TRBV7-8 and TRBJ1-2, with 7 nucleotides matching TRBD1. CDR1 SGHVS and CDR2 FQNEAQ come from the germline V gene. The CDR3 length is 15 residues. The V segment lost 9 bases and the J segment 0 bases; nucleotides outside the gene matches: 10. CDR3 sequence (DNA): TGTGCCAGTTCGGCACAGACAGGGCCTAACTATGGCTACACCTTC. The encoded protein is CASSAQTGPNYGYTF.

The J gene is TRBJ2-7, the V gene TRBV2; no firm D call. CDR3 length: 10 residues. V was shortened by 6 bases and J by 6 bases, with 6 bases between the two germline ends. Germline V gene lookup returns CDR1 SNHLY and CDR2 FYNNEI. The CDR3 nucleotides read TGTGCCAGCAGAAAAGGCGAGCAGTACTTC. This translates into CASRKGEQYF.